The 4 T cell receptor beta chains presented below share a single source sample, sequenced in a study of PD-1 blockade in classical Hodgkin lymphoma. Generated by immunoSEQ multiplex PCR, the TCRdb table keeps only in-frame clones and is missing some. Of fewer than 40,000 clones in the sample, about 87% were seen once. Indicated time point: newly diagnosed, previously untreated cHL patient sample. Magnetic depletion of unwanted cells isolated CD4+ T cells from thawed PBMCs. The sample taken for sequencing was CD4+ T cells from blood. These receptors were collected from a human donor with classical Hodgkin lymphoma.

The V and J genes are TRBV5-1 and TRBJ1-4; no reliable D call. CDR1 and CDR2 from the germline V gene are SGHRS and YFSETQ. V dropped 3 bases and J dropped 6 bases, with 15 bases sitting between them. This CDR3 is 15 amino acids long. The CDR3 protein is CASSSGSLVDEKLFF. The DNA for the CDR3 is TGCGCCAGCAGCTCGGGATCTTTGGTTGATGAAAAACTGTTTTTT.

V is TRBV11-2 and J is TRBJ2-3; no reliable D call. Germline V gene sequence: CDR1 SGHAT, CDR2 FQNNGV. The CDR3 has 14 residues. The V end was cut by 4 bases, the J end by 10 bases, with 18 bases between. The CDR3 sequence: CASSWGSIKHPQYF. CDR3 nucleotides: TGTGCCAGCAGCTGGGGAAGCATAAAACATCCGCAGTATTTT.

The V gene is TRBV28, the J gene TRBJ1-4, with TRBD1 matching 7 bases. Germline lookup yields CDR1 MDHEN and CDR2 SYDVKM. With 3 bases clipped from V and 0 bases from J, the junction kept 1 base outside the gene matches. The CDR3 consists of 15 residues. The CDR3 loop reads CASSLTGTTNEKLFF. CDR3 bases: TGTGCCAGCAGTTTGACAGGGACAACTAATGAAAAACTGTTTTTT. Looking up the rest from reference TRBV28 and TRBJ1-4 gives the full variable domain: DVKVTQSSRYLVKRTGEKVFLECVQDMDHENMFWYRQDPGLGLRLIYFSYDVKMKEKGDIPEGYSVSREKKERFSLILESASTNQTSMYLCASSLTGTTNEKLFFGSGTQLSVL.

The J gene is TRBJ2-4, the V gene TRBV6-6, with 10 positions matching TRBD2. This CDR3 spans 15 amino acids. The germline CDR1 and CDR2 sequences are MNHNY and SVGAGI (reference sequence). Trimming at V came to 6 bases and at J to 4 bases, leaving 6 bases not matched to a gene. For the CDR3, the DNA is TGTGCCAGCAGCTCTAGCGGGAGTGCAAAAAACATTCAGTACTTC. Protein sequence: CASSSSGSAKNIQYF.